What follows describes a single T cell receptor beta chain. These data originate in a study of blood T cell repertoires in COVID-19. In the study overall: Samples representing acute and convalescent COVID-19 were sourced from the United States, Italy and Spain. Sources were T cells, B-cell-depleted T cells, or PBMCs; the material itself was cDNA or gDNA.

Self-reported history from a screening survey and questionnaire set each donor's cohort. In the authors' methods: Researchers report that nucleated cell counts were estimated from reference gene primer amplification. The data were produced by immunoSEQ multiplex PCR, yet TCRdb's version contains in-frame clones alone and is incomplete. That table gives V, J and clone size, and the DNA gave D and trimming. The sample includes a few hundred thousand clones, 65% to 90% seen only once; the top ten take 3.5% to 5%. The TCR was taken from a man aged 30-40 years who had recovered from COVID-19. What was sequenced was PBMCs or T cells enriched from blood (not recorded which).

CDR3: CASSLELALATGELFF. The CDR3 nucleotides read TGCGCCAGCAGCTTGGAACTAGCGCTTGCCACCGGGGAGCTGTTTTTT. The chain carries TRBV5-1 and TRBJ2-2; 7 positions match TRBD2. CDR1 and CDR2 (germline): SGHRS, YFSETQ. V dropped 0 bases and J dropped 4; count of bases not matched to a gene: 6. This CDR3 is 16 amino acids long.